The rows below give T cell receptor beta chains drawn from one sample of a study of shared clonotypes between healthy human individuals. Here immunoSEQ multiplex PCR was the method, and the copy in TCRdb shows in-frame clones only, minus some. The sample includes about 490,000 clones, less than 80% of them seen just once. The sample comprised PBMCs. The origin of the receptors is a woman in her forties in good health. Some clones in this sample may be carry-over from other donors' samples. Each CDR3 is given with its conserved first and last residue. The D gene is left open where the match is weak. Where a row states a size, it is once, few, many or the class of an expanded clone; other rows omit it.

abundance	v_gene	j_gene	len	d_gene	CDR3aa	CDR3nt
.	TRBV30	TRBJ1-4	16	TRBD1	CARGDSLLSTNEKLFF	TGTGCCCGGGGGGACAGTCTCCTCTCAACTAATGAAAAACTGTTTTTT
.	TRBV28	TRBJ2-7	16	TRBD2	CASSSHLLAGRYEQYF	TGTGCCAGCAGTTCGCACCTCCTAGCGGGGAGGTACGAGCAGTACTTC
.	TRBV6-1	TRBJ2-7	14	.	CASRLGQSSYEQYF	TGTGCCAGCAGGCTAGGACAGTCCTCCTACGAGCAGTACTTC
once	TRBV7-9	TRBJ2-2	16	TRBD1	CASTGGTGVGTGELFF	TGTGCCAGCACGGGAGGGACAGGGGTCGGCACCGGGGAGCTGTTTTTT
few	TRBV7-9	TRBJ2-7	16	.	CASSLDGLEYSYEQYF	TGTGCCAGCAGCTTAGATGGGCTAGAATACTCCTACGAGCAGTACTTC
.	TRBV7-2	TRBJ2-2	15	TRBD1	CASSSRGFNTGELFF	TGTGCCAGCAGCTCCAGGGGGTTTAACACCGGGGAGCTGTTTTTT
many	TRBV18	TRBJ2-2	13	.	CASSPWETGELFF	TGTGCCAGCTCACCATGGGAAACCGGGGAGCTGTTTTTT
many	TRBV18	TRBJ1-6	16	.	CASSLGTDSYNSPLHF	TGTGCCAGCTCACTCGGGACGGACTCCTATAATTCACCCCTCCACTTT
.	TRBV5-4	TRBJ2-7	14	TRBD2	CASSPGAGAYEQYF	TGTGCCAGCAGCCCAGGAGCGGGGGCCTACGAGCAGTACTTC
.	TRBV28	TRBJ2-4	18	TRBD2	CASIQSGLAGDSKNIQYF	TGTGCCAGCATCCAGAGTGGGCTAGCGGGAGACTCCAAAAACATTCAGTACTTC
once	TRBV7-6	TRBJ2-1	12	.	CASSLGYNEQFF	TGTGCCAGCAGCTTGGGTTACAATGAGCAGTTCTTC
.	TRBV27	TRBJ1-5	18	.	CASSLSFGTGRLNQPQHF	TGTGCCAGCAGTTTATCGTTTGGCACAGGACGACTCAATCAGCCCCAGCATTTT
.	TRBV28	TRBJ1-5	15	.	CASSFVGVSNQPQHF	TGTGCCAGCAGTTTTGTTGGGGTAAGCAATCAGCCCCAGCATTTT
.	TRBV15	TRBJ2-6	18	.	CATSRGTYTFSGANVLTF	TGTGCCACCAGCAGAGGTACTTACACCTTCTCTGGGGCCAACGTCCTGACTTTC
.	TRBV7-9	TRBJ1-2	14	.	CASSLVSRTHGYTF	TGTGCCAGCAGCTTAGTTAGTCGGACACATGGCTACACCTTC
few	TRBV7-3	TRBJ2-1	15	.	CASSLTSAPAGEQFF	TGTGCCAGCAGCTTAACTAGCGCCCCGGCGGGTGAGCAGTTCTTC
.	TRBV7-6	TRBJ1-2	13	.	CASSPLGARGYTF	TGTGCCAGCAGCCCCTTGGGGGCCCGGGGCTACACCTTC
.	TRBV10-1	TRBJ1-4	16	.	CATSNRVWWTNEKLFF	TGCGCCACCTCTAACAGGGTATGGTGGACTAATGAAAAACTGTTTTTT
.	TRBV7-2	TRBJ2-7	15	.	CASSPEFGTPYEQYF	TGTGCCAGCAGCCCCGAATTTGGGACCCCATACGAGCAGTACTTC
.	TRBV30	TRBJ2-7	17	.	CAWSRDGGSAFTYEQYF	TGTGCCTGGAGTCGTGACGGGGGTAGCGCATTTACCTACGAGCAGTACTTC
once	TRBV4-1	TRBJ1-1	16	TRBD1	CASSHFQGTANTEAFF	TGCGCCAGCAGCCACTTTCAGGGGACAGCGAACACTGAAGCTTTCTTT
.	TRBV5-1	TRBJ2-3	17	TRBD2	CASSLAPLAGSPDTQYF	TGCGCCAGCAGCTTGGCCCCCCTAGCGGGAAGCCCCGATACGCAGTATTTT
.	TRBV4-3	TRBJ2-5	15	.	CASSQDWVRQETQYF	TGCGCCAGCAGCCAAGATTGGGTCCGACAAGAGACCCAGTACTTC
.	TRBV7-8	TRBJ2-7	14	.	CASSTSSGPGEQYF	TGTGCCAGCAGCACCTCGTCAGGGCCGGGCGAGCAGTACTTC
.	TRBV28	TRBJ1-2	15	.	CASSSPGLANYGYTF	TGTGCCAGCAGTTCCCCGGGTCTAGCTAACTATGGCTACACCTTC
.	TRBV4-2	TRBJ2-3	15	.	CASSQLRGGTDTQYF	TGTGCCAGCAGCCAACTCCGGGGAGGCACAGATACGCAGTATTTT
.	TRBV6-1	TRBJ1-5	14	.	CASSEAHSNQPQHF	TGTGCCAGCAGTGAAGCCCATAGCAATCAGCCCCAGCATTTT
.	TRBV5-6	TRBJ2-3	15	.	CASSLSGRRTDTQYF	TGTGCCAGCAGCTTGTCGGGTCGACGCACAGATACGCAGTATTTT